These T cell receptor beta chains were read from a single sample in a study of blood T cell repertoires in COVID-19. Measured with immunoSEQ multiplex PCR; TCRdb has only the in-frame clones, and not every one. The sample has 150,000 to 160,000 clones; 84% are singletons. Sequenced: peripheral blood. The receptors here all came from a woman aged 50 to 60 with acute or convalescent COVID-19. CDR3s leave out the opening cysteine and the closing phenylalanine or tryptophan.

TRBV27 ASSKTSGTGLKLF
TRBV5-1 ASSLRSGGTSGNTIY
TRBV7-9 ASSPNRARQETQY
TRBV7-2 ASSFSWDRGNGYT
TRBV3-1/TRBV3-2 ASSPRGQETQY
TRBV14 ASSQVALSYNSPLH
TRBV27 ASSSSRLAGGAETQY
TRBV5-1 ASSLSGGSLSGNTIY
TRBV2 ASSLPGGNIQY
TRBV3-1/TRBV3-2 ASSMSGTTNSPLH
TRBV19 ASTLAGAWNEQF
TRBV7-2 ASSLPTSGARSYEQY
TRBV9 ASSPRSSGGELF
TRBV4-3 ASSQAGFDYGYT
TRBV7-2 ASSLVWHSGNTGELF
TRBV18 ASSEGQGAQPQH
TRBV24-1 ATSEYRGYGTGELF
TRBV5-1 ASGRDSGFSSGANVLT
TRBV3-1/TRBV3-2 ARRGQGASEQF
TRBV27 ASSLRQDRGGAF
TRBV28 ASSLGHRYEQY
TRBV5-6 ASSLGQRGHYEQY
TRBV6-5 ASRGTDPDTEAF
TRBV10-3 AINQQAQGEAF
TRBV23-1 ASSHPYPSTGVRDSNQPQH
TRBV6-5 ASSYSDRGLGYT
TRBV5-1 ASSLVAAGLSQETQY
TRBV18 ASSPNDEGYT
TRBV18 ASRTGLNEKLF
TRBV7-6 ASSLIPERGPVEQY
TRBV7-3 ASSFPGSSYNEQF
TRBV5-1 ASSPGQGTNTEAF
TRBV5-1 ASSQDRSYEQY
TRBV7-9 ASSSQVGYNEQF
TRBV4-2 ASSQNGAGVPDTQY
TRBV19 ASSMGRSNTQY
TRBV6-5 ASTSDRVKNIQY
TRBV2 ASEEQATY
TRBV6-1 ASSEAGQSTEAF
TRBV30 AWRGQGGNQPQH
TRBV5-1 ASSLADREKLF
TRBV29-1 SVEWAPRDRGWETQY
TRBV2 ASSVPPREQY
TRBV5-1 ASSLWGGSNQPQH
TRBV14 ASSLLAGGLNEQF
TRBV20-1 SASPSLSGGSTDTQY
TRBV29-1 SVVLHSGNFTGELF
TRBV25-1 ASSVGSSGTFYNEQF
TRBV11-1 ASSLIPAGETQY
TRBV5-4 ASSLGTQSGEAF
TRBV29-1 SVSGTSGNNEQF
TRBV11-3 ASSLGHRYEQY
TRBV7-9 ASSLRVVAGENEQF
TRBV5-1 ASSLDGTAYEQY
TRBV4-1 ASSQRLAGDVDTQY